The 4 T cell receptor beta chains below all came from one sample that was sequenced in a study of blood T cell repertoires in COVID-19. Sequencing was performed with immunoSEQ multiplex PCR; in TCRdb, only in-frame clones are kept and a portion is missing. The sample contains about 390,000 clones, approximately 87% of which appear only once. Sequenced: PBMCs or T cells enriched from blood (not recorded which). Receptors originate from a woman aged 45 to 65 who had recovered from COVID-19.

This rearrangement joins TRBV29-1 to TRBJ2-5; D remains ambiguous. This CDR3 is 14 amino acids long. V lost 4 bases, J lost 5 bases, and 17 bases lay in between. Germline CDR1 is SQVTM and CDR2 is ANQGSEA. CDR3 DNA sequence: TGCAGCGTTGGCCCCGCCTTAGAAGAGGAGACCCAGTACTTC. It codes for CSVGPALEEETQYF.

This clone was counted a single time. The J gene is TRBJ2-5, the V gene TRBV7-2; 11 positions agree with TRBD2. The V segment lost 4 bases and the J segment 3 bases; nucleotides outside the gene matches: 1. The CDR3 extends over 14 amino acids. Germline loops: CDR1 SGHTA, CDR2 FQGNSA. The CDR3 protein is CASSSGLAEETQYF. CDR3 sequence (DNA): TGTGCCAGCAGCTCGGGACTAGCGGAAGAGACCCAGTACTTC.

The chain has TRBV5-1 and TRBJ2-3; D gene uncertain. The germline V and J ends were trimmed by 0 bases and 1 base, with 9 bases remaining between them. Germline CDR1 is SGHRS and CDR2 is YFSETQ. The CDR3 loop spans 15 amino acids. The CDR3 loop is CASSLVGSRTDTQYF. In DNA, the CDR3 is TGCGCCAGCAGCTTGGTGGGCAGCCGCACAGATACGCAGTATTTT.

The rearrangement joins TRBV7-9 to TRBJ2-7, with TRBD1 as a possible D gene (6 bases). Trimming took off 5 bases at V and 0 bases at J, with 8 bases between the two ends. Germline V CDR1 and CDR2: SEHNR, FQNEAQ (reference sequence). The CDR3 length is 13 residues. CDR3 sequence reads: CASSQDSSYEQYF. The CDR3 nucleotides read TGTGCCAGCAGCCAGGACAGCTCCTACGAGCAGTACTTC.